This TCR beta chain was identified in a study of monozygotic twins with inflammatory bowel disease. Study-wide results and caveats: No single strong signal or clonotype associated with IBD was supported.

From germline, CDR1 is MGHRA and CDR2 YSYEKL. The CDR3 length is 15 residues. In preparing each TCR library, about 3,700 ng of total RNA was used. The UMIs carried a 6-nucleotide sample barcode, and they were added by template switching. With the 5' RACE reads reprocessed, TCRdb shows one record per CDR3 protein and no DNA. The table lists about 450,000 distinct CDR3 sequences. Notes on this clonotype: Its target is not known.

Per donor there was one draw, yielding a blood sample of roughly 2.6 ml. Input material: blood. This clonotype was obtained from a human donor with ulcerative colitis or Crohn's disease, or a healthy co-twin of an affected twin (not recorded which). The J gene is TRBJ1-2, the V gene TRBV4-1; TCRdb gives TRBD1 as the D gene, but with no DNA this cannot be confirmed. The CDR3 sequence: CASSQVTTGTAGYTF.